This TCR beta chain was sequenced for a study of vaccination and CD4 T cells after COVID-19. Overall study findings and caveats: Median reactive clonotypes, those recognizing SARS-CoV-2, rose from approximately 21 to 40, not significantly.

Germline V gene data show CDR1 as DFQATT and CDR2 as SNEGSKA (reference sequence). V was trimmed by 3 bases and J by 2 bases, leaving 8 bases between them. The CDR3 runs 13 residues. The treatment: roughly 11-day PBMC culture with coronavirus spike peptide pools or control peptides (ViraFEST assay). One should note that the unexposed donor's CD4+ T cells were collected before the COVID-19 pandemic (2011-2018). ViraFEST used peptide pools to expand antigen-specific T cells, then sequenced TCRs. After culture for roughly 10 days, isolation of CD4+ T cells was performed by negative selection. Sequencing of DNA taken from cultured CD4+ T cells relied on the Oncomine TCR Beta short-read assay. TCRdb called the PCR reads again in MiXCR, with one record for every CDR3 protein. The sample lists about 7,000 distinct CDR3 sequences; 46% were seen once. This clonotype was detected only a few times. Its antigen is not known.

The sequence was collected from a human donor in good health. The chain has TRBV20-1 and TRBJ1-3; possibly TRBD1 for D (6 bases). The sample was CD4+ T cells from blood, cultured in vitro. CDR3 in DNA: TGCAGTGCTAGCTACAGGGCTGGAAACACCATATATTTT. Residues: CSASYRAGNTIYF.